This T cell receptor beta chain was sequenced for a study of pediatric ulcerative colitis. Study at large: Most patients had pancolitis, and two had left-sided colitis.

Study-wide results and limits: Compared with controls, ulcerative colitis showed greater blood-rectum clone sharing. Total lymphocyte DNA, not sorted subsets, was the template.

The rectum was sampled with one to two pinch biopsies at colonoscopy. Assay used: immunoSEQ multiplex PCR; TCRdb lists only in-frame clones, some missing. This sample carries 30,000 or so clones, roughly 81% of them seen once, and the ten largest clones take 0.85% to 1.3%. A remark on this clone: Its antigen is unknown.

Trimming removed 3 bases from V and 10 bases from J; junction bases left unmatched: 6. Looked up from germline, CDR1 is SGHNT and CDR2 is YENEEA. This CDR3 is built from 13 residues. The TCR was taken from a boy aged 5-17 years with mild ulcerative colitis. The chain employs TRBV11-3 and TRBJ2-3, with 8 bases fitting TRBD1. The sample comprised gut tissue. The chain's CDR3 is CASSFYGQGAQYF. The CDR3 region has the DNA TGTGCCAGCAGCTTTTACGGACAGGGTGCGCAGTATTTT.